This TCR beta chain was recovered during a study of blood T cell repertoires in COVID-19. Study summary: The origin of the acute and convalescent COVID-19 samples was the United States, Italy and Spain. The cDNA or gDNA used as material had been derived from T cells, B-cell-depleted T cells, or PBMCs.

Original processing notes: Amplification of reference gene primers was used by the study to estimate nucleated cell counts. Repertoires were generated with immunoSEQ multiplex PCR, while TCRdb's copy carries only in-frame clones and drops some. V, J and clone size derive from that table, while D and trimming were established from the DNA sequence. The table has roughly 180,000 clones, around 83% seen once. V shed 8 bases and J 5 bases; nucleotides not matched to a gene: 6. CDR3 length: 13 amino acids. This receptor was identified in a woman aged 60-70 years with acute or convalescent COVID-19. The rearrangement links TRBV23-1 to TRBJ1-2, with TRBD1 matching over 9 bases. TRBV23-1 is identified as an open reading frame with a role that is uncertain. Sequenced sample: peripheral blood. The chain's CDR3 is CASQGTGRYGYTF. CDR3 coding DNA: TGCGCCAGCCAGGGGACAGGGAGATATGGCTACACCTTC.